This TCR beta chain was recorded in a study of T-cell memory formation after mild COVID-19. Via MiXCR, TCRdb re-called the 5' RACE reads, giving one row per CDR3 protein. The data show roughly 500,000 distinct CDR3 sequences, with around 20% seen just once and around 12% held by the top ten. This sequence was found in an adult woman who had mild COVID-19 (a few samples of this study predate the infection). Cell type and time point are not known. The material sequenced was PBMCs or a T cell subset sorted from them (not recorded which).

This CDR3 is CASSSGLAEEQYF. In nucleotides, the CDR3 is TGTGCCAGCTCATCTGGGCTAGCGGAAGAGCAGTACTTC. The chain combines TRBV18 with TRBJ2-7; TRBD2 matches at 7 bases. V was clipped by 5 bases and J by 7 bases; unmatched bases: 8. This CDR3 is built from 13 residues. The germline CDR1 and CDR2 sequences are KGHSH and LQKENI.